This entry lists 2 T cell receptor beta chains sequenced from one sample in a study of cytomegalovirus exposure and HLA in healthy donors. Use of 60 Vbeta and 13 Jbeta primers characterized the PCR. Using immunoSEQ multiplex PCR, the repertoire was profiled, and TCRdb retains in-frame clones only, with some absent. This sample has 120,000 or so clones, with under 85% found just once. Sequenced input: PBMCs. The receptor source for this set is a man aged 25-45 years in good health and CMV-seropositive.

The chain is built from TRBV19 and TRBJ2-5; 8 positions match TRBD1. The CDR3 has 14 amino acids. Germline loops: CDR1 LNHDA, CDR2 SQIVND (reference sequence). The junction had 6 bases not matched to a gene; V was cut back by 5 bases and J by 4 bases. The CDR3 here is CASSYQGAGETQYF. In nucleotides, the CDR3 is TGTGCCAGTAGTTACCAGGGGGCCGGAGAGACCCAGTACTTC.

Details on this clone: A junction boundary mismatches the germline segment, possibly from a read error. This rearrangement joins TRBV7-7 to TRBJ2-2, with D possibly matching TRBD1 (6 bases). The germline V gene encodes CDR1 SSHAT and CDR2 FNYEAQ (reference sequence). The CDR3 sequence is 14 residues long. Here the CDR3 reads CASSRGRGSGELFF. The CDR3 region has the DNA TGTGCTAGCAGCCGGGGCAGGGGCTCCGGGGAGCTGTTTTTT.